This TCR beta chain derives from a study of post-analysis software for immune sequencing data. Study summary: Relapsing-remitting, secondary progressive and progressive-relapsing multiple sclerosis courses were included.

Built from TCR beta cDNA, the libraries had unique molecular identifiers in them. With about 0.95 to 10 million T cells as the source, roughly 0.5 million cDNA molecules resulted. TCRdb reprocessed the PCR reads with MiXCR, giving one entry per CDR3 protein. The table has 820,000 or so distinct CDR3 sequences, roughly 50% seen once. Study conclusions and caveats: Five TRBV segments, TRBV5-6, TRBV5-1 and TRBV20-1 among them, were found more frequent in patients than controls.

In the case of this clonotype: Its antigen is not known.

Germline assignment: CDR1 MNHEY and CDR2 SVGAGI. V lost 5 bases to trimming and J lost 7 bases, with 12 bases between them. This CDR3 is built from 13 residues. The gene calls are TRBV6-5 and TRBJ1-5, with D uncertain. Material: blood. This clonotype originated in a girl aged 10 to 17 with multiple sclerosis. As DNA, the CDR3 is TGTGCCAGCAGTCCCTTCGGGTGGCAGCCCCAGCATTTT. Its protein is CASSPFGWQPQHF.